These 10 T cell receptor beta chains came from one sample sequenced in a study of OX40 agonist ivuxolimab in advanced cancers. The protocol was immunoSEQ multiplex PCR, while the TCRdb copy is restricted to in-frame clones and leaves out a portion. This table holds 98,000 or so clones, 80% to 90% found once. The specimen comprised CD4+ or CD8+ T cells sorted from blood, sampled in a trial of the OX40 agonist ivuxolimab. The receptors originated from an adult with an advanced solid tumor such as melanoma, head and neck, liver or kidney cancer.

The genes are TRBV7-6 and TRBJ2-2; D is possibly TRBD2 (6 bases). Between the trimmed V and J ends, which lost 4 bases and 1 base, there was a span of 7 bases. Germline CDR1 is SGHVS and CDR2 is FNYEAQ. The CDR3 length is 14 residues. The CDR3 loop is CASSSAGNTGELFF. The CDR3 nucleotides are TGTGCCAGCAGCTCAGCGGGGAACACCGGGGAGCTGTTTTTT. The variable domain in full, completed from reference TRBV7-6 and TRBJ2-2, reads GAGVSQSPRYKVTKRGQDVALRCDPISGHVSLYWYRQALGQGPEFLTYFNYEAQQDKSGLPNDRFSAERPEGSISTLTIQRTEQRDSAMYRCASSSAGNTGELFFGEGSRLTVL.

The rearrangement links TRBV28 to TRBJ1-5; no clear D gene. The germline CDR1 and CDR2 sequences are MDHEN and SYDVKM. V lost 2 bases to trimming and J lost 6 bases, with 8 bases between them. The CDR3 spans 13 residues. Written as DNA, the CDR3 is TGTGCCAGCAGTTTAGTGGCCAGTCAGCCCCAGCATTTT. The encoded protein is CASSLVASQPQHF.

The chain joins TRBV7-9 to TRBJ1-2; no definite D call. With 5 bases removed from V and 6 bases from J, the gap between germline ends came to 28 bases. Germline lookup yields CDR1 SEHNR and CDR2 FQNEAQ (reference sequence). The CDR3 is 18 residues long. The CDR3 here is CASSPGKTPGRYTHGYTF. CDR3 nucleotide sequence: TGTGCCAGCAGCCCGGGGAAGACACCCGGGCGCTATACCCATGGCTACACCTTC.

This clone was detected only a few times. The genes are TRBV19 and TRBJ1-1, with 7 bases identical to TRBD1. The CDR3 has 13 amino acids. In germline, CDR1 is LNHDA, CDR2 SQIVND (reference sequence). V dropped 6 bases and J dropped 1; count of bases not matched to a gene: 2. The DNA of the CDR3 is TGTGCCAGTAGGGGACAGCCGAACACTGAAGCTTTCTTT. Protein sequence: CASRGQPNTEAFF.

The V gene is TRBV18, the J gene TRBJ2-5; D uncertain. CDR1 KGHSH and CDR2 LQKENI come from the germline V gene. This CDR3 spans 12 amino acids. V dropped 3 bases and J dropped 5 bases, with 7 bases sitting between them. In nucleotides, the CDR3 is TGTGCCAGCTCACCGGGTAGGGAGACCCAGTACTTC. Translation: CASSPGRETQYF.

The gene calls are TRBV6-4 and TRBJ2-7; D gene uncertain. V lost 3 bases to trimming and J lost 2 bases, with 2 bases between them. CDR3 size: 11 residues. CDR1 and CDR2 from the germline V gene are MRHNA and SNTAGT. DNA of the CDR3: TGTGCCAGCAGTGAAACCTACGAGCAGTACGTC. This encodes CASSETYEQYV.

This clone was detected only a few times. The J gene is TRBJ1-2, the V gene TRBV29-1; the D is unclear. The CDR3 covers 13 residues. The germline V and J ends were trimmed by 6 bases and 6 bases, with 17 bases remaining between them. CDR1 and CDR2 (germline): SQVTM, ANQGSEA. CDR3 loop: CSVRMEAHHGYTF. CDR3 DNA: TGCAGCGTAAGGATGGAGGCTCATCATGGCTACACCTTC.

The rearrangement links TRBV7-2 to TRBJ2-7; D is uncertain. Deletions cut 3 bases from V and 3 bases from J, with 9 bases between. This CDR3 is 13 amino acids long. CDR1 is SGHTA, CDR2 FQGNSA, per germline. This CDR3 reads CASSLSPGYEQYV. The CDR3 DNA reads TGTGCCAGCAGCTTGTCCCCGGGCTACGAGCAGTACGTC.

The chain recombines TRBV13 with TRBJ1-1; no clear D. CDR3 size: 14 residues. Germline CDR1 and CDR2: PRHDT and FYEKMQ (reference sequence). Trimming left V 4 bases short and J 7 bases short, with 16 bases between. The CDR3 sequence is CASSWGDGLGEAFF. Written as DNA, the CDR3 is TGTGCCAGCAGCTGGGGAGATGGATTGGGTGAAGCTTTCTTT. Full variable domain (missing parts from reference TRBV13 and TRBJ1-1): AAGVIQSPRHLIKEKRETATLKCYPIPRHDTVYWYQQGPGQDPQFLISFYEKMQSDKGSIPDRFSAQQFSDYHSELNMSSLELGDSALYFCASSWGDGLGEAFFGQGTRLTVV.

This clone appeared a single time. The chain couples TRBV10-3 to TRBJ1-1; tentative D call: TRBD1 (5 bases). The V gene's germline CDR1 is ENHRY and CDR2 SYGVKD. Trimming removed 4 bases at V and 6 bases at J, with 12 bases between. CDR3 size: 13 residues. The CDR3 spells CAISGGGLPEAFF. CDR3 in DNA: TGTGCCATCAGTGGGGGCGGACTCCCTGAAGCTTTCTTT.